The present TCR beta chain was sequenced within a study of vaccination effects on CD4 cells after COVID-19. Assay: immunoSEQ multiplex PCR; the TCRdb copy retains only in-frame clones and omits some. The sample lists tens of thousands of clones; 60% to 80% were seen once. The CDR3 runs 14 residues. The germline gives CDR1 MNHEY, CDR2 SMNVEV (reference sequence). V lost 0 bases, J lost 6 bases, and 8 bases lay in between. Peptide-pool stimulation followed by sequencing identified expanded antigen-specific CD4+ clonotypes in the ViraFEST assay. The culture ran for approximately 11 days before CD4+ T cells were isolated. Neither prior SARS-CoV-2 infection nor positive nucleocapsid antibodies were present in the vaccine recipients. For this clone: The antigen is unknown.

This chain connects TRBV27 to TRBJ1-4; D gene uncertain. This receptor was identified in a human donor who received a COVID-19 vaccine. Sequenced here: CD4+ T cells from PBMCs cultured with HCoV-NL63 spike peptides, sampled before COVID-19 vaccination. The CDR3 coding sequence is TGTGCCAGCAGTTTATCAGGGTCCTATGAAAAACTGTTTTTT. It is translated as CASSLSGSYEKLFF.